Following are 6 T cell receptor beta chains from one sample sequenced in a study of T cell repertoires in cytomegalovirus infection. Each CDR3 protein gets one entry after TCRdb re-called the reads with MiXCR. The sample contains 480,000 or so distinct CDR3 sequences, 11% of which appear only once. Sequencing was performed on PBMCs. These receptors came from a human donor in good health (CMV status not recorded). Some clones in this sample may be carry-over from other donors' samples.

This clonotype was observed many times. V is TRBV11-2 and J is TRBJ1-2; D perhaps matches TRBD1 (5 bases). Trimming cost V 7 bases and J 3 bases, with 18 bases left between them. The V gene's germline CDR1 is SGHAT and CDR2 FQNNGV. This CDR3 comprises 15 residues. DNA of the CDR3: TGTGCCAGCAACCTCCAGGGCCGGCGCGACTATGGCTACACCTTC. Translating it yields CASNLQGRRDYGYTF.

This clonotype has ten or more counts. The chain uses TRBV11-1 and TRBJ1-2; 7 bases line up with TRBD1. Germline V gene sequence: CDR1 SGHAT, CDR2 FQDESV (reference sequence). V shed 3 bases, J shed 2 bases, and the junction held 9 bases outside the gene matches. The CDR3 is 16 amino acids. The CDR3 DNA sequence: TGTGCCAGCAGCTTCAGTTCGACAGGGATGAACTATGGCTACACCTTC. Translated: CASSFSSTGMNYGYTF. The full variable domain, with the rest looked up from reference TRBV11-1 and TRBJ1-2, is EAEVAQSPRYKITEKSQAVAFWCDPISGHATLYWYRQILGQGPELLVQFQDESVVDDSQLPKDRFSAERLKGVDSTLKIQPAELGDSAMYLCASSFSSTGMNYGYTFGSGTRLTVV.

This clonotype has a handful of counts. The rearrangement uses TRBV24-1 and TRBJ1-2, with TRBD1 matching 10 bases. The CDR3 runs 13 residues. V trimming: 5 bases; J trimming: 4 bases; junction bases outside the gene matches: 0. Germline V gene sequence: CDR1 KGHDR, CDR2 SFDVKD. The CDR3: CATSGTGGYGYTF. Here the CDR3 DNA reads TGTGCCACCAGTGGGACAGGGGGCTATGGCTACACCTTC.

This clonotype was detected only a few times. The rearrangement joins TRBV19 to TRBJ1-1; D might be TRBD1 (6 bases). V was pared by 1 base and J by 6 bases, with 12 bases between. Germline CDR1 reads LNHDA; CDR2 reads SQIVND (reference sequence). This CDR3 contains 14 residues. CDR3 protein: CASSIGGALAEAFF. The CDR3 DNA is TGTGCCAGTAGTATAGGGGGGGCGCTGGCTGAAGCTTTCTTT.

This clonotype was recorded many times. This chain uses TRBV7-9 with TRBJ1-3; 8 positions match TRBD1. CDR1 SEHNR and CDR2 FQNEAQ come from the germline V gene (reference sequence). The CDR3 has 15 amino acids. The trim removed 5 bases at V and 2 bases at J, leaving 5 bases unmatched. In nucleotides, the CDR3 is TGTGCCAGCAGCCCTACGGACAGGGCTGGAAACACCATATATTTT. Translation gives CASSPTDRAGNTIYF.

J is TRBJ1-1 and V is TRBV5-1; no reliable D call. The V and J ends lost 7 bases and 0 bases respectively, with 10 bases between them. Germline CDR1 is SGHRS and CDR2 is YFSETQ. This CDR3 comprises 13 residues. CDR3 sequence (DNA): TGCGCCAGCGGAAGCACCCTGAACACTGAAGCTTTCTTT. This sequence encodes CASGSTLNTEAFF.